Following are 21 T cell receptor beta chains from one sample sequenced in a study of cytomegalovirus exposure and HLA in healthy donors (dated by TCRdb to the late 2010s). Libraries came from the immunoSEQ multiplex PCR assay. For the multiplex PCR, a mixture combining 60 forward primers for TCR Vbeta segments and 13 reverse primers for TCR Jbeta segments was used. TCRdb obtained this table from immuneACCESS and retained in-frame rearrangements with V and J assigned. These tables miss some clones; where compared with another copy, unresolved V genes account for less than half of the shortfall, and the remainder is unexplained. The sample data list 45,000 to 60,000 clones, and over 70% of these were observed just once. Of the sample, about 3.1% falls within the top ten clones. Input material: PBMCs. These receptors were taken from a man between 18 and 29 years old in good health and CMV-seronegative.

In DNA, the CDR3 is TGTGCCTGCGGCCGGGGGGACTCCTACGAGCAGTACTTC. Translated: CACGRGDSYEQYF. The chain links TRBV6-5 to TRBJ2-7; 7 bases are shared with TRBD2. Germline CDR1 and CDR2: MNHEY and SVGAGI. V dropped 11 bases and J dropped 0; count of bases not matched to a gene: 7. CDR3 length equals 13 residues.

The CDR3 coding sequence is TGTGCCAGCAGCTTCTCCCCTCAGGGGGGGGAGCTGTTTTTT. Residues: CASSFSPQGGELFF. V usage is TRBV5-4 and J usage is TRBJ2-2; D perhaps matches TRBD1 (6 bases). Trimming shortened V by 2 bases and J by 8 bases, and 13 bases separated the two germline ends. This CDR3 comprises 14 residues. From germline, CDR1 is SGHNT and CDR2 YYREEE (reference sequence).

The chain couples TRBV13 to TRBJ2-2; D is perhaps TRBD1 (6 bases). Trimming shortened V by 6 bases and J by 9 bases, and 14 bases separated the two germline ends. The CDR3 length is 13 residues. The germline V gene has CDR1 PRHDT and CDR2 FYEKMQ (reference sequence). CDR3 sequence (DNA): TGTGCCAGCAGTCCAGGGGCTCCCCGGGAGCTGTTTTTT. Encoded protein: CASSPGAPRELFF.

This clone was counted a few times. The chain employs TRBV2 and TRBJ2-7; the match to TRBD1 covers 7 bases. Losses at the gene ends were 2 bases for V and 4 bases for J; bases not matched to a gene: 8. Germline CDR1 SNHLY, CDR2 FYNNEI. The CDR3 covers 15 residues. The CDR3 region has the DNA TGTGCCAGCAGTGAATGGGCAGGGGGTGGGTACGAGCAGTACTTC. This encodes CASSEWAGGGYEQYF.

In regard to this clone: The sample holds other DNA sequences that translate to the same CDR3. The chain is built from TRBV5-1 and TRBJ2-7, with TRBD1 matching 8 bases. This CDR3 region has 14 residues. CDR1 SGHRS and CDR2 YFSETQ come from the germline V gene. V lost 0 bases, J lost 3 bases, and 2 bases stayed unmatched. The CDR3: CASSLGQGSYEQYF. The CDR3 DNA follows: TGCGCCAGCAGCTTGGGACAGGGGAGCTACGAGCAGTACTTC.

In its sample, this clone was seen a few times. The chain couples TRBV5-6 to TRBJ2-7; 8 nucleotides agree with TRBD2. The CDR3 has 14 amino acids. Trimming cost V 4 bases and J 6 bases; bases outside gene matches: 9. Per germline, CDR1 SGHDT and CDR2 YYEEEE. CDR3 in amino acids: CASSLSGVVLEQYF. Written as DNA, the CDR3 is TGTGCCAGCAGCCTTAGCGGGGTGGTTCTCGAGCAGTACTTC. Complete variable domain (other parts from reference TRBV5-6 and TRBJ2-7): DAGVTQSPTHLIKTRGQQVTLRCSPKSGHDTVSWYQQALGQGPQFIFQYYEEEERQRGNFPDRFSGHQFPNYSSELNVNALLLGDSALYLCASSLSGVVLEQYFGPGTRLTVT.

The CDR3 protein is CASSRDTDTEAFF. CDR3 sequence (DNA): TGTGCCAGCTCACGGGACACGGACACTGAAGCTTTCTTT. The chain has TRBV18 and TRBJ1-1, with D perhaps TRBD1 (6 bases). The V gene's germline CDR1 is KGHSH and CDR2 LQKENI. This CDR3 has 13 residues. V lost 4 bases to trimming and J lost 3 bases, with 9 bases between them.

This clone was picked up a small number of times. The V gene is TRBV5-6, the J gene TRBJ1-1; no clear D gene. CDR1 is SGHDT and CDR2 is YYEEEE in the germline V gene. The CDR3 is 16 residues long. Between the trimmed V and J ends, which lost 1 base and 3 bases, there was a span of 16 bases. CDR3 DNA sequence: TGTGCCAGCAGCTTGTATGGGGTTCGGGGTGACACTGAAGCTTTCTTT. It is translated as CASSLYGVRGDTEAFF. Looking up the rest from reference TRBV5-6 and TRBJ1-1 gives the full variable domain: DAGVTQSPTHLIKTRGQQVTLRCSPKSGHDTVSWYQQALGQGPQFIFQYYEEEERQRGNFPDRFSGHQFPNYSSELNVNALLLGDSALYLCASSLYGVRGDTEAFFGQGTRLTVV.

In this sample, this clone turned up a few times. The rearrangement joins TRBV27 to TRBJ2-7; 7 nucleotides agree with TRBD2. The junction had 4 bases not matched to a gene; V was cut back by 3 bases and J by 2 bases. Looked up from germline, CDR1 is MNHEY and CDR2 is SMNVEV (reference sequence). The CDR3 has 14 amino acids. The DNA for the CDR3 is TGTGCCAGCAGTTTTCGGCGGGAGCCCTACGAGCAGTACTTC. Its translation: CASSFRREPYEQYF.

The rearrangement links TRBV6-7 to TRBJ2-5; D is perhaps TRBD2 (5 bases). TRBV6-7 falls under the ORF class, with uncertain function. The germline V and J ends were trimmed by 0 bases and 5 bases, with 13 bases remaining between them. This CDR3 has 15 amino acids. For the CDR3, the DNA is TGTGCCAGCAGTTACTCGAACGGGGTTCGGGAGACCCAGTACTTC. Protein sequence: CASSYSNGVRETQYF.

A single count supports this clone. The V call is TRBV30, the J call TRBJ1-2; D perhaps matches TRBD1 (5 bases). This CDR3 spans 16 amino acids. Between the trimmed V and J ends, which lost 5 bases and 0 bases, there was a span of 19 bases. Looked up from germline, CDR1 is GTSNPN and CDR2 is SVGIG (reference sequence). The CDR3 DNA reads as TGTGCCTGGTCAACCCAGACAGTACTTACTAACTATGGCTACACCTTC. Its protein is CAWSTQTVLTNYGYTF.

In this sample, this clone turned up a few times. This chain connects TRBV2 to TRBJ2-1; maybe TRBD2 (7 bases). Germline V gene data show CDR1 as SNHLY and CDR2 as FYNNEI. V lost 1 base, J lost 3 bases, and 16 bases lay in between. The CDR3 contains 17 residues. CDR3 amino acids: CASSEVGGGSVYNEQFF. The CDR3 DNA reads TGTGCCAGCAGTGAAGTGGGGGGCGGGAGTGTCTACAATGAGCAGTTCTTC.

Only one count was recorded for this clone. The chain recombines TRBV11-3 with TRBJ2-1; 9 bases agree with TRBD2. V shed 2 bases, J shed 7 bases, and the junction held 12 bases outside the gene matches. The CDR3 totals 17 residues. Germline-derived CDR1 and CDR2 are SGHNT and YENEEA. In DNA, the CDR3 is TGTGCCAGCAGCTTAAGACCGGCGCGGGAGGGCCGTAATGAGCAGTTCTTC. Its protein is CASSLRPAREGRNEQFF.

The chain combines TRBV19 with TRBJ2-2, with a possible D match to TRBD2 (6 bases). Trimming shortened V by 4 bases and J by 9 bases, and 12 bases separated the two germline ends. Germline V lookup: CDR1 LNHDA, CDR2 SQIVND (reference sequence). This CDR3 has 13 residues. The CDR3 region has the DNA TGTGCCAGTAGTAGCCGGGGAGGCCGGGAGCTGTTTTTT. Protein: CASSSRGGRELFF.

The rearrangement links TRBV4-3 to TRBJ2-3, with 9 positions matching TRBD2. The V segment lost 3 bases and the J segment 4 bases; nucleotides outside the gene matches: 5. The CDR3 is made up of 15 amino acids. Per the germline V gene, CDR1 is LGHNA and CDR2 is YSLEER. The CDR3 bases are TGCGCCAGCAGCCATCTTAGCGGGAGAGCAGATACGCAGTATTTT. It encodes CASSHLSGRADTQYF.

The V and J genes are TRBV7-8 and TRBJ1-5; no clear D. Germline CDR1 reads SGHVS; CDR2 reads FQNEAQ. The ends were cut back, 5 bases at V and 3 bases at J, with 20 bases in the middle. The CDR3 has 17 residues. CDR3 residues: CASSPSRPVLTNQPQHF. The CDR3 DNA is TGTGCCAGCAGCCCCAGCAGGCCAGTCCTAACCAATCAGCCCCAGCATTTT.

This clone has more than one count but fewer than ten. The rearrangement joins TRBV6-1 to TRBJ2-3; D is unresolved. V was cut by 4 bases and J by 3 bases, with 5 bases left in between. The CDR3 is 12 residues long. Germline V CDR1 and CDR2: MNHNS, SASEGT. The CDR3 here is CASSGQTDTQYF. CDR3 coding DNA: TGTGCCAGCAGTGGACAAACAGATACGCAGTATTTT.

Here the CDR3 DNA reads TGTGCCAGCAGCGTAGGTTCTGGGGGAGGGCCCGAGCAGTACTTC. Protein: CASSVGSGGGPEQYF. V and J are TRBV9 and TRBJ2-7; TRBD2 agrees at 7 bases. The CDR3 totals 15 residues. With 0 bases clipped from V and 6 bases from J, the junction kept 9 bases outside the gene matches. The germline CDR1 and CDR2 sequences are SGDLS and YYNGEE. Filled out from reference TRBV9 and TRBJ2-7, the complete variable domain reads DSGVTQTPKHLITATGQRVTLRCSPRSGDLSVYWYQQSLDQGLQFLIQYYNGEERAKGNILERFSAQQFPDLHSELNLSSLELGDSALYFCASSVGSGGGPEQYFGPGTRLTVT.

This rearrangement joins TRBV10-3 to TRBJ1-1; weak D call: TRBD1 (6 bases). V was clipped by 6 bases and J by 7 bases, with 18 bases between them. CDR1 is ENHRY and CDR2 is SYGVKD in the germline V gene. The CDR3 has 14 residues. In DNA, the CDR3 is TGTGCCATCAGCCCGACTCAGGGGCTACATGAAGCTTTCTTT. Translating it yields CAISPTQGLHEAFF.

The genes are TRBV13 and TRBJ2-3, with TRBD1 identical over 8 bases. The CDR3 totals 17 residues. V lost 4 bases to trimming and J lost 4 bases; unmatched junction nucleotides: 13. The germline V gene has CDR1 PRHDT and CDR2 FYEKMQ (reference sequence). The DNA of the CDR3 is TGTGCCAGCAGCTACGGACAGGGCGGTCGTAGCGCAGATACGCAGTATTTT. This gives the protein CASSYGQGGRSADTQYF.

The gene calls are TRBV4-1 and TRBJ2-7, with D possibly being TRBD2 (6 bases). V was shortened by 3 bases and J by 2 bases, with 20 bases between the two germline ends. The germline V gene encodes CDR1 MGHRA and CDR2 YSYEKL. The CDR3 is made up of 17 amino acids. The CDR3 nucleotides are TGCGCCAGCAGCCAGACCGGGAGCAGGGAGGAAGCCTACGAGCAGTACTTC. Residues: CASSQTGSREEAYEQYF.